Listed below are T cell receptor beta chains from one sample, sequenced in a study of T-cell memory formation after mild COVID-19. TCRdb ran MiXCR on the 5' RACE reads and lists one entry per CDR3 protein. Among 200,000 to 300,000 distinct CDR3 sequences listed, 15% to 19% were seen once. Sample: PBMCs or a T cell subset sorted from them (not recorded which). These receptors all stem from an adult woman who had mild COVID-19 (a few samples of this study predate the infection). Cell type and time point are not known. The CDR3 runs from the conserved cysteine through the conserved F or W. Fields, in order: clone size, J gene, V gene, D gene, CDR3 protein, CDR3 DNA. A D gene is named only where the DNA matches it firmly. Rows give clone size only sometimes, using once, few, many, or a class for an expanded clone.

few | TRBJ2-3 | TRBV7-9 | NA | CASSLGAPGSTDTQYF | TGTGCCAGCAGCTTAGGGGCTCCGGGTTCGACAGATACGCAGTATTTT
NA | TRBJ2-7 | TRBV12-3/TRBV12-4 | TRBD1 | CASSLGQGVKYREQYF | TGTGCCAGCAGTCTTGGACAGGGAGTAAAGTATCGCGAGCAGTACTTC
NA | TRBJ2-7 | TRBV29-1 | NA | CSVEDRYEQYF | TGCAGCGTTGAAGATCGATACGAGCAGTACTTC
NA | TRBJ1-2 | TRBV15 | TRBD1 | CATSRDRTGLAF | TGTGCCACCAGCAGAGACCGGACAGGGCTCGCCTTC
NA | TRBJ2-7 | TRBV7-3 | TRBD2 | CASSLGGAAGGYEQYF | TGTGCCAGCAGCTTAGGAGGGGCAGCGGGGGGCTACGAGCAGTACTTC
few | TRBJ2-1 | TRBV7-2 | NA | CASSLHGPNEQFF | TGTGCCAGCAGCTTACACGGGCCCAATGAGCAGTTCTTC
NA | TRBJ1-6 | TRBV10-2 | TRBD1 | CASRLDRVNSPLHF | TGCGCCAGCAGGCTCGACAGGGTGAATTCACCCCTCCACTTT
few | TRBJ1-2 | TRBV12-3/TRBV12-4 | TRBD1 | CASSAGQGGAYGYTF | TGTGCCAGCAGTGCAGGACAGGGTGGGGCCTATGGCTACACCTTC
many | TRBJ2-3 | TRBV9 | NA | CASEPSQGYTQYF | TGTGCCAGTGAACCCAGCCAGGGCTATACGCAGTATTTT
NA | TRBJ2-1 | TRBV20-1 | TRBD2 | CSAVSGGQSYNEQFF | TGCAGTGCTGTTTCGGGGGGGCAATCCTACAATGAGCAGTTCTTC
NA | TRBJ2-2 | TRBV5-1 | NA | CASSLGESGGELFF | TGCGCCAGCAGCCTGGGGGAAAGCGGAGGGGAGCTGTTTTTT
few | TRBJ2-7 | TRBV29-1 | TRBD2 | CSVAWREREQYF | TGCAGCGTTGCTTGGCGGGAGAGGGAGCAGTACTTC
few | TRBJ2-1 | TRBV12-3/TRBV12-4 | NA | CASRRRTALGDEQFF | TGTGCCAGCAGACGTCGGACAGCCCTAGGAGATGAGCAGTTCTTC
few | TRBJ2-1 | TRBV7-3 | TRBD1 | CASSPSRDRGLNEQFF | TGTGCCAGCAGCCCGTCCCGGGACAGGGGGCTAAATGAGCAGTTCTTC
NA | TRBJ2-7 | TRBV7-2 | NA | CASSFSPPAEQYF | TGTGCCAGCAGCTTTTCCCCCCCCGCCGAGCAGTACTTC
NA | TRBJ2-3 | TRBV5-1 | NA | CASSPDADTQYF | TGCGCCAGCAGCCCGGACGCAGATACGCAGTATTTT
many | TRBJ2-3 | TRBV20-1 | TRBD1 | CSARGQGLTDTQYF | TGCAGTGCTAGGGGACAGGGGTTGACAGATACGCAGTATTTT
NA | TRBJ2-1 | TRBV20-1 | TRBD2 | CSARKSRGSGRANEQFF | TGCAGTGCTAGAAAATCCCGGGGTAGCGGGAGGGCAAATGAGCAGTTCTTC
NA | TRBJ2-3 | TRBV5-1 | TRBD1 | CASSWGTESAQYF | TGCGCCAGCAGCTGGGGGACAGAATCAGCGCAGTATTTT
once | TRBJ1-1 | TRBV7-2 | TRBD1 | CASSLVGVGQGRNTEAFF | TGTGCCAGCAGCTTAGTAGGGGTAGGACAGGGAAGGAACACTGAAGCTTTCTTT
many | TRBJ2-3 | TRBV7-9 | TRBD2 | CASSFLAGVGTDTQYF | TGTGCCAGCAGCTTTCTAGCGGGGGTTGGCACAGATACGCAGTATTTT
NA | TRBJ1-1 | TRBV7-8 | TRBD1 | CASSRGEGRGGTEAFF | TGTGCCAGCAGCCGCGGGGAGGGCAGGGGGGGAACTGAAGCTTTCTTT
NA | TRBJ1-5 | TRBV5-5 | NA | CASSRGDLNQPQHF | TGTGCCAGCAGCCGAGGAGATCTCAATCAGCCCCAGCATTTT
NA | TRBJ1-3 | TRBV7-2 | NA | CASSLLGMSTGNTIYF | TGTGCCAGCAGCTTATTAGGAATGTCAACTGGAAACACCATATATTTT
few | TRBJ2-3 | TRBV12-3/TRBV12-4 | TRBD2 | CASSYLAVVRTDTQYF | TGTGCCAGCAGTTATCTAGCGGTGGTTCGCACAGATACGCAGTATTTT
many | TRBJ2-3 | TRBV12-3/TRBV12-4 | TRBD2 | CASSPTSGGAYTQYF | TGTGCCAGCAGTCCGACTAGCGGGGGGGCATATACGCAGTATTTT
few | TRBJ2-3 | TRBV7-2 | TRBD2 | CASSPSGGATDTQYF | TGTGCCAGCAGCCCTAGCGGGGGGGCTACAGATACGCAGTATTTT
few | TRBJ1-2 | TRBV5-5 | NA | CASSQNLLGYTF | TGTGCCAGCAGCCAAAACCTCTTGGGCTACACCTTC
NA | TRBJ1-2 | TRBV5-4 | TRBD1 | CASSLGGTGNYGYTF | TGTGCCAGCAGCTTGGGTGGGACAGGGAACTATGGCTACACCTTC
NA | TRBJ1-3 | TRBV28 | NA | CASSLGTRNTIYF | TGTGCCAGCAGTCTTGGGACTCGAAACACCATATATTTT
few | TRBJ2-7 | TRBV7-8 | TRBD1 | CASSSGWDRTYEQYF | TGTGCCAGCAGCTCAGGGTGGGACAGGACCTACGAGCAGTACTTC
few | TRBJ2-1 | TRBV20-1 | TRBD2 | CSASRGGIYNEQFF | TGCAGTGCTAGCCGGGGGGGCATATACAATGAGCAGTTCTTC
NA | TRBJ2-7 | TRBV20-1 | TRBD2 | CSAVGGYYEQYF | TGCAGTGCTGTCGGGGGGTACTACGAGCAGTACTTC
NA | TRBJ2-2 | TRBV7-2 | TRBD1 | CASSWDRENWELFF | TGTGCCAGCAGCTGGGACAGGGAAAACTGGGAGCTGTTTTTT
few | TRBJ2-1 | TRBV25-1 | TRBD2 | CASSDKTSGVYNEQFF | TGTGCCAGCAGTGATAAGACTAGCGGTGTTTACAATGAGCAGTTCTTC
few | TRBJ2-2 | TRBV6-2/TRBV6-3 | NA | CASSTSRTAGELFF | TGTGCCAGCAGTACAAGTCGGACGGCCGGGGAGCTGTTTTTT
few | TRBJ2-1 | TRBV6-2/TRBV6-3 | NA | CASSATGREQFF | TGTGCCAGCAGTGCCACAGGGAGGGAGCAGTTCTTC
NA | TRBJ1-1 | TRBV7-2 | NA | CASSPWGGNTEAFF | TGTGCCAGCAGTCCCTGGGGGGGTAACACTGAAGCTTTCTTT
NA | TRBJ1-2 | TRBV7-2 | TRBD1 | CASSRTGTGSGYTF | TGTGCCAGCAGCCGGACCGGGACAGGGAGTGGCTACACCTTC
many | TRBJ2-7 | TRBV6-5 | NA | CASRTDISEQYF | TGTGCCAGCAGAACCGACATTTCCGAGCAGTACTTC
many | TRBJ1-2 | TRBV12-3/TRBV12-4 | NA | CASSLRSGTLGHYGYTF | TGTGCCAGCAGTCTCCGCTCCGGGACCCTGGGGCACTATGGCTACACCTTC
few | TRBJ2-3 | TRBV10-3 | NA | CAIATGLEADTQYF | TGTGCCATCGCCACAGGGCTTGAAGCAGATACGCAGTATTTT
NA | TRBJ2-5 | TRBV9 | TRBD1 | CASSTDRGKETQYF | TGTGCCAGCAGCACGGACAGGGGTAAAGAGACCCAGTACTTC
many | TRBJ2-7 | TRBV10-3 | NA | CAISEVGGFYEQYF | TGTGCCATCAGTGAGGTCGGAGGATTCTACGAGCAGTACTTC
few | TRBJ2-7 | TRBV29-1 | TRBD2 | CSVAPTSAYEQYF | TGCAGCGTTGCGCCGACTAGCGCGTACGAGCAGTACTTC
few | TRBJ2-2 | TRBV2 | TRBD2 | CASMGLAGGTGELFF | TGTGCCAGCATGGGACTAGCGGGGGGCACCGGGGAGCTGTTTTTT
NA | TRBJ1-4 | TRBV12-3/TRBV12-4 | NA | CASSLGRAEKLFF | TGTGCCAGCAGTTTAGGTCGTGCGGAAAAACTGTTTTTT
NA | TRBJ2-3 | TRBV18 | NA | CASSPDQISTDTQYF | TGTGCCAGCTCACCAGATCAGATATCCACAGATACGCAGTATTTT
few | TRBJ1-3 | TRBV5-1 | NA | CASSRLGGRWSGNTIYF | TGCGCCAGCAGCCGCCTGGGAGGCAGGTGGTCTGGAAACACCATATATTTT
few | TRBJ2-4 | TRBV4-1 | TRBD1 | CASSQGGGQGAGKNIQYF | TGCGCCAGCAGCCAAGGGGGTGGACAGGGGGCTGGCAAAAACATTCAGTACTTC
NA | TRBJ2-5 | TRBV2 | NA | CASSEDTLETQNF | TGTGCCAGCAGTGAAGACACTCTGGAGACCCAGAACTTC
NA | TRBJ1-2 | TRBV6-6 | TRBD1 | CASRGPGQDNYGYTF | TGTGCCAGCAGGGGCCCCGGACAGGACAACTATGGCTACACCTTC
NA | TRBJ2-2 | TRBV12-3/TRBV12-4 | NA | CASGLDTGELFF | TGTGCCAGCGGATTAGACACCGGGGAGCTGTTTTTT
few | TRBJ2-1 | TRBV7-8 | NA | CASSLGSAGRSNNEQFF | TGTGCCAGCAGCTTAGGGTCGGCGGGGAGATCTAACAATGAGCAGTTCTTC
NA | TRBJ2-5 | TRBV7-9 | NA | CASSLYVGWAQYF | TGTGCCAGCAGCTTATACGTAGGGTGGGCCCAGTACTTC